Below, 9 T cell receptor beta chains from the same sample are listed, as sequenced in a study of blood T cell repertoires in COVID-19. The data were produced by immunoSEQ multiplex PCR, yet TCRdb's version contains in-frame clones alone and is incomplete. The sample has 300,000 to 400,000 clones, roughly 87% seen once; the top ten hold roughly 8.9%. The sequencing sample was made of peripheral blood. The receptors stem from a man younger than 45 with COVID-19, enrolled during active disease.

The chain uses TRBV11-2 and TRBJ1-2; the D gene is possibly TRBD1 (5 bases). The CDR3 runs to 14 residues. Trimming stripped 1 base from V and 1 base from J, with 7 bases between. The germline V gene has CDR1 SGHAT and CDR2 FQNNGV. The CDR3 bases are TGTGCCAGCAGCTTAGGGACAAATAACTATGGCTACACCTTC. Its protein product is CASSLGTNNYGYTF.

This clone was observed once. The chain uses TRBV27 and TRBJ1-1, with TRBD1 as a possible D gene (6 bases). Trimming shortened V by 6 bases and J by 1 base, and 18 bases separated the two germline ends. The germline gives CDR1 MNHEY, CDR2 SMNVEV (reference sequence). This CDR3 has 16 amino acids. CDR3: CASSPPRGAQNTEAFF. The CDR3 DNA reads TGTGCCAGCAGCCCCCCCCGGGGGGCGCAGAACACTGAAGCTTTCTTT.

The sample holds one count of this clone. The rearrangement links TRBV6-5 to TRBJ2-7; D might be TRBD2 (6 bases). Germline lookup yields CDR1 MNHEY and CDR2 SVGAGI. This CDR3 is 15 amino acids long. V lost 11 bases, J lost 4 bases, and 24 bases lay in between. Here the CDR3 DNA reads TGTGCCGGTTCGGGGCGACTAGGAGCCTGGTACGAGCAGTACTTC. The encoded protein is CAGSGRLGAWYEQYF.

The chain is built from TRBV18 and TRBJ2-2; no clear D. The CDR3 totals 17 residues. Germline loops: CDR1 KGHSH, CDR2 LQKENI. V lost 0 bases to trimming and J lost 1 base, with 12 bases between them. Written as DNA, the CDR3 is TGTGCCAGCTCACCACCGCTCGCAGGTCTGAACACCGGGGAGCTGTTTTTT. It yields the protein CASSPPLAGLNTGELFF.

The chain recombines TRBV2 with TRBJ1-1; D is possibly TRBD1 (6 bases). The CDR3 has 11 amino acids. Germline V gene lookup returns CDR1 SNHLY and CDR2 FYNNEI. V lost 10 bases, J lost 5 bases, and 11 bases lay in between. The CDR3 is CATNRETEAFF. The CDR3, as DNA: TGTGCCACCAACAGGGAGACTGAAGCTTTCTTT. Full variable domain (rest looked up from reference TRBV2 and TRBJ1-1): EPEVTQTPSHQVTQMGQEVILRCVPISNHLYFYWYRQILGQKVEFLVSFYNNEISEKSEIFDDQFSVERPDGSNFTLKIRSTKLEDSAMYFCATNRETEAFFGQGTRLTVV.

The chain combines TRBV2 with TRBJ2-2, with 9 bases lining up with TRBD2. J lost 3 bases, V lost 7 bases, and 6 bases had no gene match. The CDR3 is 15 amino acids. The germline V gene has CDR1 SNHLY and CDR2 FYNNEI. The DNA for the CDR3 is TGTGCCAGCATAAATAGCGGGGGATACACCGGGGAGCTGTTTTTT. Residues: CASINSGGYTGELFF.

The chain joins TRBV7-6 to TRBJ1-2; the match to TRBD1 covers 9 bases. This CDR3 region has 15 residues. Germline CDR1 and CDR2: SGHVS and FNYEAQ. The ends lost 5 bases at V and 8 bases at J; junction bases unmatched: 12. The CDR3 spells CASSTGGGEAPGYTF. DNA of the CDR3: TGTGCCAGCAGCACAGGGGGCGGGGAAGCCCCAGGCTACACCTTC.

The V gene is TRBV10-1, the J gene TRBJ1-5; no clear D. Germline V gene lookup returns CDR1 WNHNN and CDR2 SYGVQD (reference sequence). The CDR3 consists of 13 residues. Trimming removed 9 bases from V and 0 bases from J, with 9 bases in between. The CDR3 spells CARPLYSNQPQHF. The CDR3 region has the DNA TGCGCCAGACCGCTCTATAGCAATCAGCCCCAGCATTTT.

A single count supports this clone. A junction boundary mismatches the germline segment, possibly from a read error. The V gene is TRBV4-3, the J gene TRBJ2-5; perhaps TRBD2 as D (6 bases). Per germline, CDR1 LGHNA and CDR2 YSLEER. The CDR3 spans 16 residues. The CDR3 sequence: CASSPRSGTVQATQYF. Here the CDR3 DNA reads TGCGCCAGCAGCCCTAGGTCCGGGACTGTCCAAGCGACCCAGTACTTC.